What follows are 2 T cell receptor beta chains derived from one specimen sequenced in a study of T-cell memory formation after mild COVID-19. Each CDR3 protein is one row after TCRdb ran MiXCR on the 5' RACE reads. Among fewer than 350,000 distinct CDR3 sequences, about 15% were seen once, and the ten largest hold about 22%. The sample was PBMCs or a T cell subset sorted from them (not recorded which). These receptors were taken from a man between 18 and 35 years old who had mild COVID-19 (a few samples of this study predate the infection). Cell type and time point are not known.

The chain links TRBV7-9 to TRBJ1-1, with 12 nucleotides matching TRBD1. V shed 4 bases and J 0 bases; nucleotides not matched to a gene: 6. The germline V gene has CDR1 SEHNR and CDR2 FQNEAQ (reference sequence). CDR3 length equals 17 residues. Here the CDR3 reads CASSSRDRGLMNTEAFF. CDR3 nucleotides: TGTGCCAGCAGCTCCCGGGACAGGGGGCTAATGAACACTGAAGCTTTCTTT.

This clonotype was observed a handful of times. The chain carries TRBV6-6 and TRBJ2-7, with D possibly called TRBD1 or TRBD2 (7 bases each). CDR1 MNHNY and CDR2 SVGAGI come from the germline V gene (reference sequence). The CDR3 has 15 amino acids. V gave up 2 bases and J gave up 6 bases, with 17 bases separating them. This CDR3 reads CASSYPTGTTGEQYF. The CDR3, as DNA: TGTGCCAGCAGTTACCCGACAGGGACTACTGGCGAGCAGTACTTC.